A selection of T cell receptor beta chains follows, all from one sample in a study of follicular helper T cells after annual influenza vaccination. TCRdb's copy holds only in-frame clones and misses some; the assay was immunoSEQ multiplex PCR. This sample carries under 9,500 clones, 80% of them seen once, and the ten largest clones take about 3.4%. Sequences were derived from CXCR5+ CD38- circulating T follicular helper cells from blood, sampled on the day of influenza vaccination. The receptors shown here come from an adult who received the influenza vaccine. Both conserved end residues are part of each CDR3. The D gene is left open where the match is weak. Only some rows state a clone size, as once, few, many or a class for expanded clones.

TRBV19	TRBJ2-3	.	.	TGTGCCAGTAGAGATACGGGGGCTAGCACAGATACGCAGTATTTT	CASRDTGASTDTQYF
TRBV19	TRBJ2-7	.	TRBD2	TGTGCCAGTAGTTTCAAGGGACAGAGGACTAGCGGGAGTACCTACGAGCAGTACTTC	CASSFKGQRTSGSTYEQYF
TRBV15	TRBJ1-4	.	.	TGTGCCACCAGCAGAGTACCGCCACAAATCGCAACTAATGAAAAACTGTTTTTT	CATSRVPPQIATNEKLFF
TRBV18	TRBJ2-7	.	.	TGTGCCAGCTCACCAGACAGCTACTACGAGCAGTACTTC	CASSPDSYYEQYF
TRBV15	TRBJ1-4	.	TRBD1	TGTGCCACTTCCCCGAGGGGGCCGAGCGCTAATGAAAAACTGTTTTTT	CATSPRGPSANEKLFF
TRBV19	TRBJ1-1	.	.	TGTGCCAGTATGAGTGAGAGAGGGGCCATGAACACTGAAGCTTTCTTT	CASMSERGAMNTEAFF
TRBV6-6	TRBJ1-4	.	.	TGTGCCAGCAGTGCCCGGGCAGGGGAAAAACTGTTTTTT	CASSARAGEKLFF
TRBV10-3	TRBJ1-5	.	TRBD1	TGTGCCATCAGTGCGGGACAGATAAATCAGCCCCAGCATTTT	CAISAGQINQPQHF
TRBV28	TRBJ1-5	.	.	TGTGCCAGCAGCTTCCCCGGTCAGCCCCAGCATTTT	CASSFPGQPQHF
TRBV4-2	TRBJ2-2	.	.	TGTGCCAGCAGCCAAGATCCGAACACCGGGGAGCTGTTTTTT	CASSQDPNTGELFF
TRBV29-1	TRBJ2-7	.	TRBD1	TGCAGCGTCTCACAGGGGGCAGGAGACGAGCAGTACTTC	CSVSQGAGDEQYF
TRBV5-6	TRBJ2-7	few	.	TGTGCCAGCAGCTTGGGCCTGTTCTCCTACGAGCAGTACTTC	CASSLGLFSYEQYF
TRBV25-1	TRBJ2-1	few	.	TGTGCCAGCAGTGAATTGGGTTCGAGCTCCTACAATGAGCAGTTCTTC	CASSELGSSSYNEQFF
TRBV19	TRBJ1-5	few	.	TGTGCCAGTAGTAGAACCTTTCAGCGGCCCCAGCATTTT	CASSRTFQRPQHF
TRBV5-1	TRBJ1-1	.	.	TGCGCCAGCAGCTTGAGGGGGACGGGGAACACTGAAGCTTTCTTT	CASSLRGTGNTEAFF
TRBV7-8	TRBJ1-5	few	.	TGTGCCAGCAGCGCGGCCCAACTGGATCCCCAGCATTTT	CASSAAQLDPQHF
TRBV28	TRBJ2-7	few	.	TGTGCCAGCAGTTCGAGCGGGACATCCTCCTACGAGCAGTACTTC	CASSSSGTSSYEQYF
TRBV2	TRBJ2-3	.	TRBD2	TGTGCCAGAAGAGGGACTAGTAGCACAGATACGCAGTATTTT	CARRGTSSTDTQYF
TRBV19	TRBJ1-1	.	.	TGTGCCAGTAGTAACTTCGAGGGTACCACTGAAGCTTTCTTT	CASSNFEGTTEAFF
TRBV19	TRBJ1-2	few	.	TGTGCCAGTACGGTGGCAGACGATTATGGCTACACCTTC	CASTVADDYGYTF
TRBV9	TRBJ2-1	.	.	TGTGCCAGCAGCGTAAGGCCCAGCTCCTACAATGAGCAGTTCTTC	CASSVRPSSYNEQFF
TRBV27	TRBJ2-5	.	TRBD1	TGTGCCAGCACCCCCGACAGGGGGGAGACCCAGTACTTC	CASTPDRGETQYF
TRBV5-5	TRBJ1-6	.	.	TGTGCCAGCAGCTTCCCCGGACGGAATAATTCACCCCTCCACTTT	CASSFPGRNNSPLHF
TRBV30	TRBJ1-2	.	.	TGTGCCTGGAGGGTAATTGGTTCCTATGGCTACACCTTC	CAWRVIGSYGYTF
TRBV5-1	TRBJ2-3	.	TRBD2	TGCGCCAGCAGCCTCGGACTAGCGGGAGGGCCGAGCAAAGATACGCAGTATTTT	CASSLGLAGGPSKDTQYF
TRBV5-1	TRBJ2-1	once	TRBD2	TGCGCCAGCAGCTTGGCCGCGGGGGGGCCAGTTGAGCAGTTCTTC	CASSLAAGGPVEQFF
TRBV2	TRBJ1-6	few	TRBD1	TGTGCCAGCAGTGGGACAGGAGGAGAACTACCCCTCCACTTT	CASSGTGGELPLHF
TRBV2	TRBJ2-3	few	.	TGTGCCAGCAGTGACGAGGGAGATACGCAGTATTTT	CASSDEGDTQYF
TRBV4-2	TRBJ1-5	.	TRBD1	TGTGCCAGCAGCCAAGAGGGACAGGGTGATCAGCCCCAGCATTTT	CASSQEGQGDQPQHF
TRBV29-1	TRBJ2-5	.	.	TGCAGCACTACCGGGACGAGAGAGACCCAGTACTTC	CSTTGTRETQYF
TRBV6-1	TRBJ2-5	.	.	TGTGCCAGCAGTGAATCATCGTTCACCGGGTCCCAGTACTTC	CASSESSFTGSQYF
TRBV28	TRBJ1-2	few	.	TGTGCCAGCAGCCCACCAAGGACCGCAATCTATGGCTACACCTTC	CASSPPRTAIYGYTF
TRBV7-2	TRBJ1-5	.	.	TGTGCCAGCAGCTCAAGAGGGGTGAGCAATCAGCCCCAGCATTTT	CASSSRGVSNQPQHF
TRBV15	TRBJ1-2	few	.	TGTGCCACCTCAGAGGGGAACTATGGCTACACCTTC	CATSEGNYGYTF
TRBV7-7	TRBJ2-2	.	.	TGTGCCAGCAGCCCCGGTACGGGTTCGCTGTTTTTT	CASSPGTGSLFF
TRBV18	TRBJ2-7	.	TRBD1	TGTGCCAGCTCACCACCAGTTGGGATAAGGACAGGGGGCTCCCCTACTGGGCACGAGCAGTACTTC	CASSPPVGIRTGGSPTGHEQYF
TRBV28	TRBJ1-5	.	.	TGTGCCAGCACCCACGGGAGTAATCAGCCCCAGCATTTT	CASTHGSNQPQHF
TRBV2	TRBJ1-2	few	.	TGTGCCAGCAGTGAGCGGAGGACCTATGGCTACACCTTC	CASSERRTYGYTF
TRBV10-3	TRBJ1-5	few	.	TGTGCCTCAGCTCAGGGATCGGTCGGTCAGCCCCAGCATTTT	CASAQGSVGQPQHF
TRBV5-1	TRBJ2-3	.	.	TGCGCCAGCAGCTTCGGGGGAGCGGCAAACACAGATACGCAGTATTTT	CASSFGGAANTDTQYF